This T cell receptor beta chain came from a study of blood T cell repertoires in COVID-19. Across the whole study: The United States, Italy and Spain supplied acute and convalescent COVID-19 samples. The analysed material was cDNA or gDNA that came from T cells, B-cell-depleted T cells, or PBMCs.

Original processing notes: Using reference gene primer amplification, nucleated cell counts were estimated. Data came from immunoSEQ multiplex PCR; TCRdb stores just in-frame clones and leaves some out. The DNA was the basis for D and trimming; V, J and clone size are from that table. The sample shows 270,000 or so clones, around 86% of them seen only once. The receptor comes from a human donor in a cohort sampled during active COVID-19. Sequenced sample: peripheral blood.

CDR3 DNA sequence: TGCGCCAGCAGCCAAGGGCTCCACAATGAGCAGTTCTTC. Translation: CASSQGLHNEQFF. The gene calls are TRBV4-1 and TRBJ2-1, with D unclear. Germline assignment: CDR1 MGHRA and CDR2 YSYEKL. V was pared by 1 base and J by 5 bases, with 6 bases between. The CDR3 length is 13 residues.